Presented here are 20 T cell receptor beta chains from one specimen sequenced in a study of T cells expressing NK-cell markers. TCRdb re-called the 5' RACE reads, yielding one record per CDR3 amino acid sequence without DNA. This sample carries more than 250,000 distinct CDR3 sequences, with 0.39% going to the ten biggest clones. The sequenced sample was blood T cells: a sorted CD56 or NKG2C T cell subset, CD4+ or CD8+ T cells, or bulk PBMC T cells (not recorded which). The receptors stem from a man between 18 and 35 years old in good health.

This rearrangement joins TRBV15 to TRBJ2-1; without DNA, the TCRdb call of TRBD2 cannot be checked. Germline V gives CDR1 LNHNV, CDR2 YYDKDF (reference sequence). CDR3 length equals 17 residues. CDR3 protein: CATSRAAGGQAYNEQFF.

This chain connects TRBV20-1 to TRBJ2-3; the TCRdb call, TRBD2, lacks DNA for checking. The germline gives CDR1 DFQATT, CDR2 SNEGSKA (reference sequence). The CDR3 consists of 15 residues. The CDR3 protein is CSARSGTRGADTQYF.

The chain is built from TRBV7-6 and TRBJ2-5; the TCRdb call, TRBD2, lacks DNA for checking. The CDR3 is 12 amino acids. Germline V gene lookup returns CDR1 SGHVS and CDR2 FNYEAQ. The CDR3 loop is CASMREQETQYF.

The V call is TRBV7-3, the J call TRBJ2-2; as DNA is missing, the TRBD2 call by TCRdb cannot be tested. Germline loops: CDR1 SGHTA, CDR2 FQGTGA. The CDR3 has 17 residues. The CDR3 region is CASSLELAGGSTGELFF.

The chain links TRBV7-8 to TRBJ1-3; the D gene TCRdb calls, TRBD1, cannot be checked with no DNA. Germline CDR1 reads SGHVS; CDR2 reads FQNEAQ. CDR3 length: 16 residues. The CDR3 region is CASSPKTGGPGNTIYF.

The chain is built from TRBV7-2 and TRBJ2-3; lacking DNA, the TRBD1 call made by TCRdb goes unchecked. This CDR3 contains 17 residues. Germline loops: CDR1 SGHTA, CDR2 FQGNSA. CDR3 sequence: CASSLRGRGMRTDTQYF. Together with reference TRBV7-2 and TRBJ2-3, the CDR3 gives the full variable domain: GAGVSQSPSNKVTEKGKDVELRCDPISGHTALYWYRQSLGQGLEFLIYFQGNSAPDKSGLPSDRFSAERTGGSVSTLTIQRTQQEDSAVYLCASSLRGRGMRTDTQYFGPGTRLTVL.

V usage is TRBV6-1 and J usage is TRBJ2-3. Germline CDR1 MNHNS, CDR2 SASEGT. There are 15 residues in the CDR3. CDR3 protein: CASRRGVQITDTQYF.

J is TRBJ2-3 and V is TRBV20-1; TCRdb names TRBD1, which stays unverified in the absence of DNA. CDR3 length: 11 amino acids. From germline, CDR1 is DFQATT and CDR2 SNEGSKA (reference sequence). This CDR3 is CSGRRADTQYF.

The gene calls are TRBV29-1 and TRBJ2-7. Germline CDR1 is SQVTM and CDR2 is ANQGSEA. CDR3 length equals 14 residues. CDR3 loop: CSVRTSLLTYEQYF.

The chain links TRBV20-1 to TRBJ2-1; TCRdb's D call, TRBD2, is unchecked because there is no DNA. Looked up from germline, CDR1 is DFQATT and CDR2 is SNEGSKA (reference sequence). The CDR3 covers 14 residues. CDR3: CSASPGLAYNEQFF.

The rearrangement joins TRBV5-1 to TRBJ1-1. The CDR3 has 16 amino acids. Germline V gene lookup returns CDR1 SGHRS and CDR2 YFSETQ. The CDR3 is CASSLAEGRGDTEAFF. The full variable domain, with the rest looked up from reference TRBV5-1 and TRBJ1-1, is KAGVTQTPRYLIKTRGQQVTLSCSPISGHRSVSWYQQTPGQGLQFLFEYFSETQRNKGNFPGRFSGRQFSNSRSEMNVSTLELGDSALYLCASSLAEGRGDTEAFFGQGTRLTVV.

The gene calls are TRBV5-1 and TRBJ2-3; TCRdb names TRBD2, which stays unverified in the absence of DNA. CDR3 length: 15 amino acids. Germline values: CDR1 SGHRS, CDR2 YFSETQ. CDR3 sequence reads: CASSNGTFDADTQYF.

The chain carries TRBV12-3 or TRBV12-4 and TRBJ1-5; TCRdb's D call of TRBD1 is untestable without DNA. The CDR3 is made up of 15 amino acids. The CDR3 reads CASSRSGGPSQPQHF.

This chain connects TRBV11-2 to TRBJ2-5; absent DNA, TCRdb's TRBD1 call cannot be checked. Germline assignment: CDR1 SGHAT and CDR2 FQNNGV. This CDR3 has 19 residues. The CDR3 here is CASSRPRDRVSGLAETQYF.

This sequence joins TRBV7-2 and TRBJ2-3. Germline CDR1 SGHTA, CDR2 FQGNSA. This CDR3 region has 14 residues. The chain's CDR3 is CASSIRTGTDTQYF.

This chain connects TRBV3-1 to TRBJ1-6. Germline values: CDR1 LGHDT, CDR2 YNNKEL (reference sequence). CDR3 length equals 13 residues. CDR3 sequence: CASSRRDNSPLHF. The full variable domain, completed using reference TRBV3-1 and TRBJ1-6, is DTAVSQTPKYLVTQMGNDKSIKCEQNLGHDTMYWYKQDSKKFLKIMFSYNNKELIINETVPNRFSPKSPDKAHLNLHINSLELGDSAVYFCASSRRDNSPLHFGNGTRLTVT.

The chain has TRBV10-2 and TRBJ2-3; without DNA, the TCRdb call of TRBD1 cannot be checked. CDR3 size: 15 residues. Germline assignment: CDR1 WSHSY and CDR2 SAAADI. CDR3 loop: CASSPGTGTTDTQYF.

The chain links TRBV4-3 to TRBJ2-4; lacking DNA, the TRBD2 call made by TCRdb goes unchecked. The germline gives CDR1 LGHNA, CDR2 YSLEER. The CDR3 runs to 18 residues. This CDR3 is CASSQAPSGAGGETIQYF.

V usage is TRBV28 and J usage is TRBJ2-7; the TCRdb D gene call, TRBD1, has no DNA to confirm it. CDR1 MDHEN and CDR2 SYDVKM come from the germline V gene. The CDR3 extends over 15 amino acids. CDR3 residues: CASSLRRQPPYEQYF.

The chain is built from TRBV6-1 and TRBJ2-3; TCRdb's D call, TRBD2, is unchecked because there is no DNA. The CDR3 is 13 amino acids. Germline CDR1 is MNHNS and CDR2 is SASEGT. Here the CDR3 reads CATREFGTDTQYF.